The next 3 T cell receptor beta chains were all read from a single sample in a study of shared T cell receptors in the human thymus (dated by TCRdb to the early 2020s). The library relied on the immunoSEQ multiplex PCR assay. TCRdb retrieved this table from immuneACCESS and kept in-frame rearrangements only. Not all clones are present; in checked studies, unresolved V genes account for under half, and no reason is known for the remainder. This sample is represented by some 660,000 clones; around 87% of them were singletons. The top ten clones comprise 0.0094% of the sample. In addition, the sample was reused for a study of human thymus T cells.

The sample taken for sequencing was thymocytes. The origin of the receptors is a boy under two years old with a congenital heart defect. Donor details come from another sample of the same person, matched by shared clones.

The V and J genes are TRBV7-2 and TRBJ2-7; possibly TRBD2 for D (6 bases). Trimming stripped 2 bases from V and 2 bases from J, with 16 bases between. Per the germline V gene, CDR1 is SGHTA and CDR2 is FQGNSA. The CDR3 is 16 amino acids. The CDR3 reads CASSLNGVGGPYEQYF. The CDR3 DNA reads as TGTGCCAGCAGCTTAAATGGGGTGGGGGGACCCTACGAGCAGTACTTC.

A single count supports this clone. The chain combines TRBV11-2 with TRBJ1-1; tentatively, D is TRBD1 (6 bases). Germline V gene data show CDR1 as SGHAT and CDR2 as FQNNGV. CDR3 length: 18 residues. The V and J ends lost 0 bases and 4 bases respectively, with 21 bases between them. This chain's CDR3 is CASSLDSMGADSSTEAFF. The DNA of the CDR3 is TGTGCCAGCAGCTTAGACTCTATGGGGGCAGATTCGAGCACTGAAGCTTTCTTT.

This chain connects TRBV27 to TRBJ2-3, with 8 nucleotides matching TRBD2. The CDR3 has 16 residues. Germline assignment: CDR1 MNHEY and CDR2 SMNVEV (reference sequence). Germline trimming cut 6 bases from V and 2 bases from J; bases unmatched to any gene: 10. CDR3: CASRLRAGVDTDTQYF. CDR3 nucleotide sequence: TGTGCCAGCAGACTTAGAGCGGGGGTGGACACAGATACGCAGTATTTT.